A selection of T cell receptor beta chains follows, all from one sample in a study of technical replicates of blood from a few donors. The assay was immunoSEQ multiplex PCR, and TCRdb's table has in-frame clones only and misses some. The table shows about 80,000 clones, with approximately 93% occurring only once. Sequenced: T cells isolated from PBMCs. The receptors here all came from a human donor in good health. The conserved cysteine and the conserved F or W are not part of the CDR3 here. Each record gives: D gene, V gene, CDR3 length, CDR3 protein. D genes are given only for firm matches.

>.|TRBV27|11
ASSSIPNYGYT
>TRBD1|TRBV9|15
ASSPGTGHPENTEAF
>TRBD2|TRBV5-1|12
ASSSRTSPNEQF
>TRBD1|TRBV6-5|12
ASSYDRGSQPQH
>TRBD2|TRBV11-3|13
ASSLGTSGFYEQY
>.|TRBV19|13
ASSMTGALTDTQY
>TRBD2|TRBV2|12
ASSRGGRAGEQY
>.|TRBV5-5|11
ATPGRVNQPQH
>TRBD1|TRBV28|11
ASSVGQQETQY
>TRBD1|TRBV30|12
AWSVGSGGYEQF
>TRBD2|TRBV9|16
ASSVHGLAGVITGELF
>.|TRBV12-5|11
ASVVQGHNEQF
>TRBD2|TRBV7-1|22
ASSSMIDTIGTSGLNGSYNEQF
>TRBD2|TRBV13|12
ASHRLAASYEQY